The 10 T cell receptor beta chains below all came from one sample that was sequenced in a study of cytotoxic CD8 clonotypes in ibrutinib-treated CLL. Sequencing used immunoSEQ multiplex PCR; TCRdb keeps in-frame clones, though not all of them. The sample includes around 76,000 clones, 83% of them seen just once. The specimen was PBMCs, collected after 24 months of ibrutinib treatment. The source is a human donor with chronic lymphocytic leukemia.

This sequence joins TRBV18 and TRBJ2-3; 8 positions match TRBD2. Losses at the gene ends were 1 base for V and 4 bases for J; bases not matched to a gene: 4. Germline values: CDR1 KGHSH, CDR2 LQKENI. The CDR3 consists of 15 residues. The CDR3 DNA reads TGTGCCAGCTCACCACTAGCGGGACCCGCAGATACGCAGTATTTT. Protein: CASSPLAGPADTQYF.

The chain links TRBV7-9 to TRBJ2-1; D is perhaps TRBD1 or TRBD2 (5 bases each). The V gene's germline CDR1 is SEHNR and CDR2 FQNEAQ (reference sequence). Trimming stripped 1 base from V and 5 bases from J, with 9 bases between. The CDR3 runs to 14 residues. The CDR3 DNA reads as TGTGCCAGCAGCTTAGGGGACGAAGACAATGAGCAGTTCTTC. It specifies CASSLGDEDNEQFF.

The gene calls are TRBV28 and TRBJ2-3, with D possibly TRBD2 on 5 matching bases. V shed 4 bases and J shed 2 bases, with 13 bases lying between them. The CDR3 has 15 residues. In germline, CDR1 is MDHEN, CDR2 SYDVKM. CDR3 bases: TGTGCCAGCAGTTCTCCTCGGGGTCTCACAGATACGCAGTATTTT. It translates to CASSSPRGLTDTQYF.

The chain links TRBV28 to TRBJ1-5; D remains ambiguous. Trimming removed 5 bases from V and 11 bases from J, with 10 bases in between. The CDR3 sequence is 11 residues long. Germline V lookup: CDR1 MDHEN, CDR2 SYDVKM. The CDR3 nucleotides read TGTGCCAGCAGTCCCTCGGCGGCCCAGCATTTT. Protein product: CASSPSAAQHF.

The chain is built from TRBV7-8 and TRBJ2-1; D unresolved. The CDR3 spans 12 residues. Germline V gene data show CDR1 as SGHVS and CDR2 as FQNEAQ. The germline V and J ends were trimmed by 7 bases and 15 bases, with 19 bases remaining between them. CDR3 region: CASTTRLDGWFF. DNA for the CDR3: TGTGCCAGCACCACGCGACTGGACGGTTGGTTCTTC.

The chain has TRBV28 and TRBJ1-2; D is ambiguous. CDR3 length: 13 residues. V was pared by 3 bases and J by 5 bases, with 10 bases between. The germline gives CDR1 MDHEN, CDR2 SYDVKM. The chain's CDR3 is CASSFQAGYGYTF. The CDR3, as DNA: TGTGCCAGCAGTTTTCAGGCAGGATATGGCTACACCTTC.

The chain has TRBV19 and TRBJ2-1; 7 bases line up with TRBD2. The CDR3 sequence is 15 residues long. In germline, CDR1 is LNHDA, CDR2 SQIVND (reference sequence). With V trimmed by 3 bases and J by 4 bases, 6 bases remained unmatched. This CDR3 is CASSMRSSGYNEQFF. CDR3 nucleotide sequence: TGTGCCAGTAGTATGAGGTCTAGCGGTTACAATGAGCAGTTCTTC.

Of note for this clone: Other DNA sequences in the sample encode the same CDR3. The DNA of the CDR3 is TGTGCCTGGTCCAGGGGTCAAGAGACCCAGTACTTC. It is translated as CAWSRGQETQYF. The chain has TRBV30 and TRBJ2-5; TRBD1 might be the D (6 bases). The germline V gene has CDR1 GTSNPN and CDR2 SVGIG (reference sequence). The CDR3 length is 12 residues. V was trimmed by 5 bases and J by 2 bases, leaving 9 bases between them.

This clone turned up a few times. V is TRBV28 and J is TRBJ2-5, with D tentatively TRBD2 (6 bases). The V gene's germline CDR1 is MDHEN and CDR2 SYDVKM. CDR3 length equals 14 residues. The V end lost 5 bases, the J end lost 5 bases, and 15 bases lay between the germline ends. The CDR3 protein is CASSPTLASETQYF. The CDR3 DNA sequence: TGTGCCAGCAGTCCAACTCTAGCGAGCGAGACCCAGTACTTC. Complete variable domain (other parts from reference TRBV28 and TRBJ2-5): DVKVTQSSRYLVKRTGEKVFLECVQDMDHENMFWYRQDPGLGLRLIYFSYDVKMKEKGDIPEGYSVSREKKERFSLILESASTNQTSMYLCASSPTLASETQYFGPGTRLLVL.

In this sample, this clone turned up a few times. The chain is built from TRBV6-5 and TRBJ2-1; D is perhaps TRBD2 (6 bases). Germline V gives CDR1 MNHEY, CDR2 SVGAGI. V gave up 6 bases and J gave up 9 bases, with 9 bases separating them. The CDR3 contains 11 residues. The CDR3 coding sequence is TGTGCCAGCAGCAGGGACTTTGAGCAGTTCTTC. Protein sequence: CASSRDFEQFF.